This is a list of T cell receptor beta chains from one sample in a study of blood T cell repertoires in COVID-19. Sequencing was performed with immunoSEQ multiplex PCR; in TCRdb, only in-frame clones are kept and a portion is missing. This table has around 200,000 clones, 88% appearing once. Sequencing was done on a sample of peripheral blood. The receptors were gathered from a middle-aged man with acute or convalescent COVID-19. CDR3s include the opening cysteine and the closing phenylalanine or tryptophan. Each record gives: V gene, D gene, CDR3 protein. The D gene is left open where the match is weak.

V: TRBV5-8; D: TRBD1; CDR3: CASSSGQGPNTEAFF
V: TRBV5-1; D: TRBD1; CDR3: CASSLPGQTDTQYF
V: TRBV4-1; D: NA; CDR3: CASSQRQENTGELFF
V: TRBV19; D: NA; CDR3: CASRETVAKGGNQPQHF
V: TRBV10-3; D: NA; CDR3: CAIRDNREGTEAFF
V: TRBV9; D: NA; CDR3: CASSVQGSSYEQYF
V: TRBV15; D: NA; CDR3: CATSRDRVDTQYF
V: TRBV28; D: NA; CDR3: CASRESLAPNTEAFF
V: TRBV6-5; D: TRBD2; CDR3: CASSSLAGVPYEQYF
V: TRBV5-1; D: TRBD2; CDR3: CASSLASSGAVYEQYF
V: TRBV28; D: TRBD1; CDR3: CASSLSMGTGRGDTQYF
V: TRBV3-1/TRBV3-2; D: TRBD1; CDR3: CASSLTGFYGYTF